Listed below are T cell receptor beta chains from one sample, sequenced in a study of T cell responses to AZD1222 COVID-19 vaccine. Method: immunoSEQ multiplex PCR; TCRdb's copy keeps in-frame clones and lacks some. The sample consists of under 60,000 clones, around four fifths of them appearing once. This specimen was peripheral blood, taken on day 0 of AZD1222 vaccination. These receptors were taken from an adult in good health. The CDR3 runs from the conserved cysteine through the conserved F or W. A D gene is named only where the DNA matches it firmly. Size values are once, few and many counts, or a class for expanded clones, and some rows have none.

clone size	V gene	J gene	CDR3 length	D gene	CDR3 DNA	CDR3 protein
-	TRBV10-2	TRBJ1-1	13	TRBD1	TGCGCCAGCAGTGCAGGGGGCGCGACTGAAGCTTTCTTT	CASSAGGATEAFF
-	TRBV5-4	TRBJ2-3	14	-	TGTGCCAGCAGCTTAAGGGGTGGGGCAGATACGCAGTATTTT	CASSLRGGADTQYF
-	TRBV7-6	TRBJ2-2	16	-	TGTGCCAGCAGCTACGGGGGCGCAGTACGGACCGGGGAGCTGTTTTTT	CASSYGGAVRTGELFF
-	TRBV28	TRBJ2-7	14	TRBD1	TGTGCCAGCCAGACAGGGCCAAAGGTCCACGAGCAGTACTTC	CASQTGPKVHEQYF
-	TRBV12-3/TRBV12-4	TRBJ2-7	13	-	TGTGCCAGCAGCCCCGGGGATACCTACGAGCAGTACTTC	CASSPGDTYEQYF
-	TRBV4-2	TRBJ1-5	13	-	TGTGCCAGCAGCCGAACACGAGATCAGCCCCAGCATTTT	CASSRTRDQPQHF
few	TRBV11-3	TRBJ2-1	15	TRBD2	TGTGCCAGCAGCCTTAGCGGGGGGACCTACAATGAGCAGTTCTTC	CASSLSGGTYNEQFF
once	TRBV11-2	TRBJ1-1	15	-	TGTGCCAGCAGCCTCCCGCGCCTCGGGGGAACTGAAGCTTTCTTT	CASSLPRLGGTEAFF
-	TRBV5-6	TRBJ2-5	16	-	TGTGCCAGCAGCTTGGCGGGGCAGGGTAGGTGGGAGACCCAGTACTTC	CASSLAGQGRWETQYF
-	TRBV6-5	TRBJ2-2	14	-	TGTGCCAGCGCCGTGAGAGGGCACACCGGGGAGCTGTTTTTT	CASAVRGHTGELFF
-	TRBV19	TRBJ2-7	16	TRBD1	TGTGCCAGTAGTAGTCACGGGACAGGGTTTAGCTACGAGCAGTACTTC	CASSSHGTGFSYEQYF
-	TRBV6-2/TRBV6-3	TRBJ1-2	15	TRBD1	TGTGCCAGCAGTGACAGACAGGGGCAAAACTATGGCTACACCTTC	CASSDRQGQNYGYTF
-	TRBV27	TRBJ2-3	15	-	TGTGCCAGCAGTTTATGGGGCCCATCGGAAGATACGCAGTATTTT	CASSLWGPSEDTQYF
once	TRBV11-2	TRBJ2-2	17	TRBD2	TGTGCCAGCATCCCCAGTGTTAGCGGGACGAACACCGGGGAGCTGTTTTTT	CASIPSVSGTNTGELFF
-	TRBV6-1	TRBJ2-3	15	-	TGTGCCAGCAGTGAGGGGTACAGGGGCACAGATACGCAGTATTTT	CASSEGYRGTDTQYF
-	TRBV7-8	TRBJ2-3	17	TRBD2	TGTGCCAGCAGCTCCCTACGACTAGCAGCTAGCACAGATACGCAGTATTTT	CASSSLRLAASTDTQYF
-	TRBV7-3	TRBJ2-1	15	-	TGTGCCAGCAGCTACCGGGGTGGGGGAAATAATGAGCAGTTCTTC	CASSYRGGGNNEQFF
once	TRBV5-1	TRBJ2-3	15	TRBD1	TGCGCCAGCAGCTTGGACGGGACAGGGACAGATACGCAGTATTTT	CASSLDGTGTDTQYF
once	TRBV5-6	TRBJ1-5	16	TRBD1	TGTGCCAGCAGCTTTACAGGGGGCGCGAGCAATCAGCCCCAGCATTTT	CASSFTGGASNQPQHF
-	TRBV19	TRBJ1-1	14	TRBD1	TGTGCCAGTAGTATCCAGGGGGCCTACACTGAAGCTTTCTTT	CASSIQGAYTEAFF
few	TRBV6-5	TRBJ2-1	15	TRBD2	TGTGCCAGCAGTTACGATAGCGGGAGGAACAATGAGCAGTTCTTC	CASSYDSGRNNEQFF
-	TRBV7-2	TRBJ2-1	14	-	TGTGCCAGCAGCAACTGGGACCGTCGTAATGAGCAGTTCTTC	CASSNWDRRNEQFF
few	TRBV27	TRBJ1-6	18	-	TGTGCCAGCAGTCCTAGAAACGATCCCAGCTCCTATAATTCACCCCTCCACTTT	CASSPRNDPSSYNSPLHF
-	TRBV9	TRBJ2-3	15	-	TGTGCCAGCAGCGTAGATCAGCGGTACACAGATACGCAGTATTTT	CASSVDQRYTDTQYF
once	TRBV18	TRBJ1-2	14	-	TGTGCCAGCTCACCTCCTCAGACCGCAGCGGGCTACACCTTC	CASSPPQTAAGYTF
-	TRBV28	TRBJ2-5	12	-	TGTGCCAGCAGCCCAGGATGGGAGACCCAGTACTTC	CASSPGWETQYF
once	TRBV5-1	TRBJ1-2	15	-	TGCGCCAGCAGCTCCTTTACAGGTGCCGGCTATGGCTACACCTTC	CASSSFTGAGYGYTF
-	TRBV5-6	TRBJ2-5	11	-	TGTGCCAGCAGCTTCCAAGAGACCCAGTACTTC	CASSFQETQYF
-	TRBV1	TRBJ2-7	17	-	TGCACCAGCAGCCAAGGCGGGTCGGGACTAGCGGACTACGAGCAGTACTTC	CTSSQGGSGLADYEQYF
-	TRBV10-1	TRBJ2-1	13	TRBD1	TGCGCCAGCAGCATACAGGGGGCGAGGGAGCAGTTCTTC	CASSIQGAREQFF
-	TRBV5-6	TRBJ1-5	18	TRBD1	TGTGCCAGCGCCGGCAGGGACAGACGACAAGTTAGCAATCAGCCCCAGCATTTT	CASAGRDRRQVSNQPQHF
-	TRBV7-9	TRBJ1-3	15	-	TGTGCCAGCAGCCCCCGAGTGGAGGCTGGAAACACCATATATTTT	CASSPRVEAGNTIYF
-	TRBV27	TRBJ2-7	14	-	TGTGCCAGCAGTTACGGGGGGCCCTCCTACGAGCAGTACTTC	CASSYGGPSYEQYF
few	TRBV19	TRBJ1-1	12	-	TGTGCCAGTAGTATTGGAATATCTGAAGCTTTCTTT	CASSIGISEAFF
-	TRBV18	TRBJ2-4	14	TRBD1	TGTGCCAGCTCACCCCGACAGGGGGTGGACATTCAGTACTTC	CASSPRQGVDIQYF
-	TRBV7-6	TRBJ2-3	15	-	TGTGCCAGCAGCTTTAGCCGCACGGGCACAGATACGCAGTATTTT	CASSFSRTGTDTQYF
-	TRBV5-1	TRBJ2-5	15	TRBD1	TGCGCCAGCAGTTCCGGGACAGGGCCCCTAGAGACCCAGTACTTC	CASSSGTGPLETQYF
-	TRBV9	TRBJ2-5	13	-	TGTGCCAGCAGCGGACAAAGCCAAGAGACCCAGTACTTC	CASSGQSQETQYF
-	TRBV18	TRBJ1-2	15	-	TGTGCCAGCTCACCGAGTCAGCAAACTAACTATGGCTACACCTTC	CASSPSQQTNYGYTF
-	TRBV2	TRBJ2-2	13	-	TGTGCCAGCAGTGGGACCCCCGGCGGGGAGCTGTTTTTT	CASSGTPGGELFF
-	TRBV3-1/TRBV3-2	TRBJ1-6	17	TRBD1	TGTGCCAGCAGCCCTCACTTCCCCCGACAGGGGGCTTCACCCCTCCACTTT	CASSPHFPRQGASPLHF
-	TRBV15	TRBJ2-2	14	-	TGTGCCACCAGCAGATCCAGGGTGGACGGGGAGCTGTTTTTT	CATSRSRVDGELFF
-	TRBV4-3	TRBJ2-6	16	-	TGCGCCAGCAGCCAAGATCTGGGGTCTGGGGCCAACGTCCTGACTTTC	CASSQDLGSGANVLTF
-	TRBV10-2	TRBJ1-5	18	-	TGCGCCAGCAGTCGGGGGGACATAGGAGGGTCACGAACGGAGCCCCAGCATTTT	CASSRGDIGGSRTEPQHF
-	TRBV6-1	TRBJ2-3	17	-	TGTGCCAGCAGTGAATCGCGGGGTTCCACTAGCACAGATACGCAGTATTTT	CASSESRGSTSTDTQYF
-	TRBV24-1	TRBJ1-4	16	-	TGTGCCACCAGTGATTCGACCTGGGGAACTAATGAAAAACTGTTTTTT	CATSDSTWGTNEKLFF
-	TRBV15	TRBJ1-1	16	-	TGTGCCACCAGCATCAACGCCGAGGACCCGAACACTGAAGCTTTCTTT	CATSINAEDPNTEAFF
-	TRBV6-6	TRBJ1-1	14	-	TGTGCCAGCAGTTCCCCGACCGAGGGGGAGTCAGCTTTCTTT	CASSSPTEGESAFF
few	TRBV15	TRBJ1-5	15	-	TGTGCCACCAGCAGAGGGTCAGATCGGAATCAGCCCCAGCATTTT	CATSRGSDRNQPQHF
-	TRBV18	TRBJ1-5	15	-	TGTGCCAGCTCACCAGCGGGGGTTCGCAATCAGCCCCAGCATTTT	CASSPAGVRNQPQHF
few	TRBV29-1	TRBJ2-7	18	TRBD2	TGCAGCGTTGAAGCGTTTGGACTAGCGGGAGAAAGGACCTACGAGCAGTACTTC	CSVEAFGLAGERTYEQYF